This T cell receptor beta chain originates from a study of human T cells and chemical hapten exposure. Study-wide results and caveats: Because all patients had alopecia, their immune responses might differ from healthy ones. No shift was seen in TCRs above 1 in 1000 frequency with DPC sensitization.

This clonotype was observed a single time. The target antigen is unknown. This clone may be a read error of a much larger clone one base away. As the library was built, unique molecular identifiers were attached to individual cDNA molecules. Via MiXCR, TCRdb re-called the RACE reads, giving one row per CDR3 protein. The sample consists of some 400,000 distinct CDR3 sequences, 5.1% of them appearing once. Specified time point: pre-sensitization, week 0. Treatment described: therapeutic diphenylcyclopropenone sensitization with weekly scalp DPC. Blood collection happened ahead of applying each patch test. Per the germline V gene, CDR1 is SGDLS and CDR2 is YYNGEE. There are 16 residues in the CDR3. Trimming removed 1 base from V and 10 bases from J, with 24 bases in between.

The sequence came from a woman aged 50 to 60 with alopecia areata. Some clones in this sample may be carry-over from other donors' samples. The chain combines TRBV9 with TRBJ2-7; D is possibly TRBD2 (6 bases). The sequences come from whole blood, collected in connection with sensitization to the hapten diphenylcyclopropenone (DPC). CDR3 bases: TGTGCCAGCAGCGTATCGGAGGGAACCCTCTTTGAGGATCAGTACTTC. Translating gives CASSVSEGTLFEDQYF. Based on the CDR3 plus reference TRBV9 and TRBJ2-7, the full variable domain is DSGVTQTPKHLITATGQRVTLRCSPRSGDLSVYWYQQSLDQGLQFLIQYYNGEERAKGNILERFSAQQFPDLHSELNLSSLELGDSALYFCASSVSEGTLFEDQYFGPGTRLTVT.